This T cell receptor (beta chain) was observed in a study of blood T cell repertoires in COVID-19. This clone was found many times. Using immunoSEQ multiplex PCR, the repertoire was profiled, and TCRdb retains in-frame clones only, with some absent. The table lists about 120,000 clones, 70% to 85% of them singletons. Sequencing was carried out using peripheral blood. This TCR was sampled from a human donor with acute or convalescent COVID-19. The donor label of this sample is uncertain.

CDR3 in DNA: TGTGCCAGTAGTATGTACAGGTACGCGAACACCGGGGAGCTGTTTTTT. Translation: CASSMYRYANTGELFF. The chain joins TRBV19 to TRBJ2-2; possibly TRBD1 for D (5 bases). Trimming removed 3 bases at V and 0 bases at J, with 11 bases between. The CDR3 consists of 16 residues. Germline CDR1 and CDR2: LNHDA and SQIVND (reference sequence). Full variable domain (outside the CDR3, taken from reference TRBV19 and TRBJ2-2): DGGITQSPKYLFRKEGQNVTLSCEQNLNHDAMYWYRQDPGQGLRLIYYSQIVNDFQKGDIAEGYSVSREKKESFPLTVTSAQKNPTAFYLCASSMYRYANTGELFFGEGSRLTVL.